This TCR beta chain was recovered during a study of T cell responses to AZD1222 COVID-19 vaccine. In germline, CDR1 is MNHNY, CDR2 SVGAGI (reference sequence). The CDR3 runs to 15 residues. Trimming stripped 0 bases from V and 0 bases from J, with 8 bases between. Profiled with immunoSEQ multiplex PCR; TCRdb holds only in-frame clones, not every one. This sample has tens of thousands of clones, with roughly 90% found just once. The chain joins TRBV6-6 to TRBJ1-1; D unclear. This receptor was obtained from an adult in good health. The input for sequencing was peripheral blood, taken on day 0 of AZD1222 vaccination. CDR3 coding DNA: TGTGCCAGCAGTTACTCGAACAGTCTGAACACTGAAGCTTTCTTT. As protein: CASSYSNSLNTEAFF.